Following are 30 T cell receptor beta chains from one sample sequenced in a study of cytomegalovirus exposure and HLA in healthy donors. PCR amplification relied on 60 Vbeta primers (plus 13 Jbeta primers). TCRdb's table, derived via immunoSEQ multiplex PCR, lists solely in-frame clones and lacks some. This sample yields some 120,000 clones, of which roughly 63% are seen a single time; 1.5% to 2% belongs to the top ten. Material for sequencing was PBMCs. These receptors all stem from a man younger than 45 in good health and CMV-seropositive.

The chain uses TRBV5-5 and TRBJ2-2, with a possible D match to TRBD1 (5 bases). Trimming pared 0 bases from V and 0 bases from J, leaving 6 bases between. CDR3 size: 15 residues. Germline CDR1 SGHKS, CDR2 YYEKEE (reference sequence). CDR3 nucleotide sequence: TGTGCCAGCAGCTTGGCACAGGCGAACACCGGGGAGCTGTTTTTT. This translates into CASSLAQANTGELFF.

The chain couples TRBV28 to TRBJ2-4; D is perhaps TRBD2 (6 bases). Germline V CDR1 and CDR2: MDHEN, SYDVKM. Trimming cost V 6 bases and J 10 bases, with 22 bases left between them. This CDR3 is built from 15 residues. The CDR3 coding sequence is TGTGCCAGCAGACAACCCCGGGAGCCCGAGGGGATTCAGTACTTC. Translating it yields CASRQPREPEGIQYF. Using reference TRBV28 and TRBJ2-4 for the parts outside the CDR3, the full variable domain is DVKVTQSSRYLVKRTGEKVFLECVQDMDHENMFWYRQDPGLGLRLIYFSYDVKMKEKGDIPEGYSVSREKKERFSLILESASTNQTSMYLCASRQPREPEGIQYFGAGTRLSVL.

The rearrangement links TRBV9 to TRBJ2-3; TRBD2 matches at 11 bases. The V gene end was trimmed by 4 bases and the J gene end by 4 bases; junction bases not matched to a gene: 8. The CDR3 runs to 16 residues. CDR1 is SGDLS and CDR2 is YYNGEE in the germline V gene. The CDR3 bases are TGTGCCAGCAGCCCCCGACTAGCGGGATTCGCAGATACGCAGTATTTT. Encoded protein: CASSPRLAGFADTQYF.

The chain uses TRBV29-1 and TRBJ2-1; TRBD2 matches 7 bases. The V gene's germline CDR1 is SQVTM and CDR2 ANQGSEA. This CDR3 contains 14 residues. The trim removed 6 bases at V and 7 bases at J, leaving 12 bases unmatched. The CDR3 DNA reads as TGCAGCGTAAGCGCCGGGCGGGAGTGGAATGAGCAGTTCTTC. This sequence encodes CSVSAGREWNEQFF.

V is TRBV7-9 and J is TRBJ1-5, with D tentatively TRBD1 (5 bases). The CDR3 totals 14 residues. Trimming left V 4 bases short and J 5 bases short, with 12 bases between. Per germline, CDR1 SEHNR and CDR2 FQNEAQ (reference sequence). The CDR3 sequence is CASSSTTDDQPQHF. Written as DNA, the CDR3 is TGTGCCAGCAGCTCTACGACAGACGATCAGCCCCAGCATTTT.

The chain couples TRBV19 to TRBJ1-2; 9 bases match TRBD1. The CDR3 length is 13 residues. CDR1 LNHDA and CDR2 SQIVND come from the germline V gene (reference sequence). With V trimmed by 8 bases and J by 4 bases, 5 bases remained unmatched. This CDR3 reads CASHDRGFYGYTF. The DNA for the CDR3 is TGTGCCAGTCATGACAGGGGGTTCTATGGCTACACCTTC.

In regard to this clone: An end of the junction does not agree with germline; a read error may underlie this. The chain's CDR3 is CVSSLTSWTSGSPMIDYEQYF. In nucleotides, the CDR3 is TGTGTCAGCAGCCTTACCTCCTGGACTAGCGGGAGTCCGATGATCGACTACGAGCAGTACTTC. The J gene is TRBJ2-7, the V gene TRBV7-8, with 13 bases that match TRBD2. CDR3 length: 21 amino acids. Germline CDR1 SGHVS, CDR2 FQNEAQ.

V gene TRBV28 combines with J gene TRBJ2-7, with TRBD1 identical over 7 bases. The V segment lost 7 bases and the J segment 0 bases; nucleotides outside the gene matches: 3. Germline assignment: CDR1 MDHEN and CDR2 SYDVKM. The CDR3 sequence is 13 residues long. In DNA, the CDR3 is TGTGCCAGCACTTGGGACAGCTCCTACGAGCAGTACTTC. This codes for CASTWDSSYEQYF.

The rearrangement joins TRBV28 to TRBJ2-7, with D possibly being TRBD2 (6 bases). The ends were cut back, 3 bases at V and 4 bases at J, with 10 bases in the middle. The germline V gene encodes CDR1 MDHEN and CDR2 SYDVKM. CDR3 length equals 13 residues. CDR3: CASSFGGRYEQYF. The CDR3 region has the DNA TGTGCCAGCAGTTTTGGGGGGAGATACGAGCAGTACTTC.

CDR3 protein: CASSFPDRDFSDTQYF. Written as DNA, the CDR3 is TGTGCCAGCAGTTTCCCCGACAGGGACTTTTCAGATACGCAGTATTTT. This rearrangement joins TRBV28 to TRBJ2-3, with D possibly matching TRBD1 (7 bases). Germline V gene lookup returns CDR1 MDHEN and CDR2 SYDVKM. The CDR3 has 16 residues. Between the trimmed V and J ends, which lost 3 bases and 4 bases, there was a span of 17 bases.

This clone was observed a handful of times. The gene calls are TRBV5-6 and TRBJ2-7, with 11 nucleotides matching TRBD2. V lost 2 bases and J lost 7; bases outside the gene matches: 11. The germline V gene has CDR1 SGHDT and CDR2 YYEEEE. CDR3 size: 16 residues. The CDR3 DNA sequence: TGTGCCAGCAGCTTCACTAGCGGGAGAACCTTTTGGGAGCAGTACTTC. Translated: CASSFTSGRTFWEQYF.

The V call is TRBV20-1, the J call TRBJ1-1; D call uncertain. This CDR3 is built from 11 residues. Looked up from germline, CDR1 is DFQATT and CDR2 is SNEGSKA (reference sequence). The V gene lost 0 bases and the J gene lost 8 bases, with 7 bases spanning the gap. CDR3: CSARDYPEAFF. The CDR3 nucleotides are TGCAGTGCTAGAGATTATCCCGAAGCTTTCTTT.

The chain joins TRBV4-3 to TRBJ2-5; D call uncertain. The CDR3 has 13 amino acids. Germline V lookup: CDR1 LGHNA, CDR2 YSLEER. Trimming stripped 1 base from V and 4 bases from J, with 7 bases between. CDR3 amino acids: CASSQGTGETQYF. As DNA, the CDR3 is TGCGCCAGCAGCCAAGGAACCGGAGAGACCCAGTACTTC.

J is TRBJ1-2 and V is TRBV6-1, with D unclear. CDR1 is MNHNS and CDR2 is SASEGT in the germline V gene. V was pared by 4 bases and J by 6 bases, with 15 bases between. This CDR3 is 14 amino acids long. CDR3 DNA sequence: TGTGCCAGCAGTGCGGAGGTTACTCTCCATGGCTACACCTTC. Protein product: CASSAEVTLHGYTF.

This chain joins TRBV5-6 and TRBJ1-1; D is unclear. The CDR3 sequence is 13 residues long. Germline loops: CDR1 SGHDT, CDR2 YYEEEE. The V end lost 1 base, the J end lost 3 bases, and 7 bases lay between the germline ends. CDR3 in DNA: TGTGCCAGCAGCTTGCGGGTTTACACTGAAGCTTTCTTT. Translation gives CASSLRVYTEAFF.

As concerns this clone: An end of the junction does not agree with germline; a read error may underlie this. The CDR3 sequence: CASSLSTSTDTQYF. For the CDR3, the DNA is TGTGCCAGCAGCTTATCCACTAGCACCGATACGCAGTATTTT. V and J are TRBV7-6 and TRBJ2-3; weak D call: TRBD2 (6 bases). This CDR3 has 14 amino acids. From germline, CDR1 is SGHVS and CDR2 FNYEAQ.

This clone was recorded a few times. This chain links TRBV15 with TRBJ2-1; D is perhaps TRBD1 (7 bases). This CDR3 spans 17 amino acids. V was clipped by 5 bases and J by 1 base, with 18 bases between them. The germline CDR1 and CDR2 sequences are LNHNV and YYDKDF (reference sequence). The CDR3 spells CATSPPRGADSYNEQFF. The DNA of the CDR3 is TGTGCCACCAGCCCACCCAGGGGGGCGGATTCCTACAATGAGCAGTTCTTC.

J is TRBJ2-7 and V is TRBV2, with 9 nucleotides matching TRBD1. J was trimmed by 3 bases and V by 3 bases; bases with no gene match: 6. The CDR3 is 15 amino acids. In germline, CDR1 is SNHLY, CDR2 FYNNEI. CDR3 nucleotide sequence: TGTGCCAGCAGTGATTTAGACAGGGGGGACTACGAGCAGTACTTC. Translation gives CASSDLDRGDYEQYF. The whole variable domain, filled in from reference TRBV2 and TRBJ2-7, reads EPEVTQTPSHQVTQMGQEVILRCVPISNHLYFYWYRQILGQKVEFLVSFYNNEISEKSEIFDDQFSVERPDGSNFTLKIRSTKLEDSAMYFCASSDLDRGDYEQYFGPGTRLTVT.

J is TRBJ2-7 and V is TRBV6-5; D call uncertain. Per the germline V gene, CDR1 is MNHEY and CDR2 is SVGAGI. V was pared by 8 bases and J by 3 bases, with 2 bases between. The CDR3 is made up of 9 amino acids. In nucleotides, the CDR3 is TGTGCCAGCTACTACGAGCAGTACTTC. Amino acid sequence: CASYYEQYF.

This clone has more than one count but fewer than ten. V gene TRBV6-6 combines with J gene TRBJ2-1, with TRBD1 matching 9 bases. The CDR3 is 15 residues long. The ends lost 6 bases at V and 0 bases at J; junction bases unmatched: 3. In germline, CDR1 is MNHNY, CDR2 SVGAGI (reference sequence). CDR3 sequence reads: CASRRDRDSYNEQFF. The CDR3 region has the DNA TGTGCCAGCAGGCGGGACAGGGACTCCTACAATGAGCAGTTCTTC.

The rearrangement uses TRBV5-1 and TRBJ1-2; no definite D call. CDR3 length: 16 amino acids. Germline V CDR1 and CDR2: SGHRS, YFSETQ. Trimming took off 0 bases at V and 2 bases at J, with 14 bases between the two ends. The CDR3 region is CASSLGVADNNYGYTF. CDR3 nucleotide sequence: TGCGCCAGCAGCTTGGGGGTGGCAGACAACAACTATGGCTACACCTTC. The whole variable domain, filled in from reference TRBV5-1 and TRBJ1-2, reads KAGVTQTPRYLIKTRGQQVTLSCSPISGHRSVSWYQQTPGQGLQFLFEYFSETQRNKGNFPGRFSGRQFSNSRSEMNVSTLELGDSALYLCASSLGVADNNYGYTFGSGTRLTVV.

This rearrangement joins TRBV11-1 to TRBJ1-1, with 7 bases lining up with TRBD1. V lost 5 bases and J lost 5; bases outside the gene matches: 14. Per germline, CDR1 SGHAT and CDR2 FQDESV (reference sequence). The CDR3 totals 16 residues. Here the CDR3 reads CASSKQGFRGRTEAFF. The CDR3, as DNA: TGTGCCAGCAGCAAACAGGGGTTTCGGGGTAGAACTGAAGCTTTCTTT. The variable domain in full, with the rest retrieved from reference TRBV11-1 and TRBJ1-1, is EAEVAQSPRYKITEKSQAVAFWCDPISGHATLYWYRQILGQGPELLVQFQDESVVDDSQLPKDRFSAERLKGVDSTLKIQPAELGDSAMYLCASSKQGFRGRTEAFFGQGTRLTVV.

The V gene is TRBV2, the J gene TRBJ2-1; a weak D match, TRBD2 (5 bases). The CDR3 covers 15 residues. V gave up 1 base and J gave up 0 bases, with 7 bases separating them. Germline CDR1 reads SNHLY; CDR2 reads FYNNEI. CDR3 region: CASSEDGVSYNEQFF. CDR3 sequence (DNA): TGTGCCAGCAGTGAAGACGGGGTCTCCTACAATGAGCAGTTCTTC.

J is TRBJ2-3 and V is TRBV30; tentatively, D is TRBD2 (6 bases). V gave up 2 bases and J gave up 4 bases, with 16 bases separating them. Germline CDR1 and CDR2: GTSNPN and SVGIG (reference sequence). This CDR3 has 15 amino acids. The CDR3 region is CAWSIGGSGADTQYF. Written as DNA, the CDR3 is TGTGCCTGGAGTATCGGGGGATCGGGCGCAGATACGCAGTATTTT.

DNA for the CDR3: TGCGCCAGCCATCGACAGGGAGCGGCAGATACGCAGTATTTT. Translation: CASHRQGAADTQYF. The rearrangement uses TRBV5-1 and TRBJ2-3, with 7 positions matching TRBD1. The ends lost 7 bases at V and 4 bases at J; junction bases unmatched: 9. CDR1 and CDR2 (germline): SGHRS, YFSETQ. This CDR3 comprises 14 residues.

J is TRBJ2-5 and V is TRBV7-2, with 7 bases matching TRBD2. This CDR3 has 13 residues. V trimming: 5 bases; J trimming: 5 bases; junction bases outside the gene matches: 5. CDR1 and CDR2 (germline): SGHTA, FQGNSA. The CDR3 DNA follows: TGTGCCAGCAGCCTAGGGACTACCGAGACCCAGTACTTC. It codes for CASSLGTTETQYF.

This chain connects TRBV7-2 to TRBJ2-7; possibly TRBD2 for D (6 bases). V lost 1 base, J lost 7 bases, and 11 bases lay in between. The CDR3 spans 13 residues. Germline lookup yields CDR1 SGHTA and CDR2 FQGNSA. CDR3 in amino acids: CASSLDRRVEQYF. CDR3 sequence (DNA): TGTGCCAGCAGCTTAGATCGGAGGGTTGAGCAGTACTTC.

The CDR3 region is CASSSGTSGTWGVEQYF. The CDR3 DNA sequence: TGTGCCAGCAGCAGCGGGACTAGCGGGACCTGGGGCGTCGAGCAGTACTTC. The rearrangement links TRBV7-8 to TRBJ2-7; 13 bases align to TRBD2. Germline CDR1 SGHVS, CDR2 FQNEAQ. J gave up 6 bases and V 5 bases, and 13 bases lay outside the gene matches. The CDR3 sequence is 17 residues long.

V usage is TRBV13 and J usage is TRBJ2-7, with 14 bases that match TRBD2. Trimming took 5 bases from V and 7 from J; bases not matched to a gene: 10. Germline CDR1 and CDR2: PRHDT and FYEKMQ (reference sequence). This CDR3 has 16 amino acids. The CDR3, as DNA: TGTGCCAGCAGCCCGGAAGGGACTAGCGGGAGCATAGAGCAGTACTTC. This gives the protein CASSPEGTSGSIEQYF. Together with reference TRBV13 and TRBJ2-7, the CDR3 gives the full variable domain: AAGVIQSPRHLIKEKRETATLKCYPIPRHDTVYWYQQGPGQDPQFLISFYEKMQSDKGSIPDRFSAQQFSDYHSELNMSSLELGDSALYFCASSPEGTSGSIEQYFGPGTRLTVT.

The chain combines TRBV7-2 with TRBJ1-2; D gene uncertain. This CDR3 contains 16 residues. Trimming cost V 5 bases and J 4 bases, with 20 bases left between them. From germline, CDR1 is SGHTA and CDR2 FQGNSA. The CDR3 is CASSPRQQLWAYGYTF. DNA of the CDR3: TGTGCCAGCAGCCCCCGGCAGCAGCTTTGGGCCTATGGCTACACCTTC.